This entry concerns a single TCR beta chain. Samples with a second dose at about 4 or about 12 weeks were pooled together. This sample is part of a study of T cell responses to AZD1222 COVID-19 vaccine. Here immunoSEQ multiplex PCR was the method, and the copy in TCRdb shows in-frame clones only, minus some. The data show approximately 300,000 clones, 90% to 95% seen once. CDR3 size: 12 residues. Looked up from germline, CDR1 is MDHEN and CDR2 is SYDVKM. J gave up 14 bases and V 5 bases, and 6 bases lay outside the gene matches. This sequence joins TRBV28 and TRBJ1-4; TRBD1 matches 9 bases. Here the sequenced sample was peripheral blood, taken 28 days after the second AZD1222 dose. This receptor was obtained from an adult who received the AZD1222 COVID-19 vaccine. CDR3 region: CASSKQGARLFF. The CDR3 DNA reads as TGTGCCAGCAGTAAACAGGGGGCGAGGCTGTTTTTT.